This passage covers 8 T cell receptor beta chains from one sample sequenced in a study of T-cell reconstitution after alpha-beta-depleted transplantation in children. A TCRbeta library incorporating unique molecular identifiers was prepared. TCRdb re-called the PCR reads through MiXCR, storing one row per CDR3 protein. The sample holds a few hundred thousand distinct CDR3 sequences, approximately 30% seen once. This specimen was PBMCs, taken before TCRalphabeta/CD19-depleted stem cell transplant. The receptors were gathered from a boy under two years old with Wiskott-Aldrich syndrome, due to receive a stem cell transplant.

V is TRBV6-1 and J is TRBJ1-4; D possibly corresponds to TRBD1 (5 bases). V shed 6 bases and J shed 6 bases, with 14 bases lying between them. The V gene's germline CDR1 is MNHNS and CDR2 SASEGT. The CDR3 consists of 14 residues. The CDR3, as DNA: TGTGCCAGCAGACGTACAGGTCCTCATGAAAAACTGTTTTTT. The encoded protein is CASRRTGPHEKLFF.

This clonotype appeared a few times. This chain uses TRBV20-1 with TRBJ2-7, with 13 bases identical to TRBD2. Germline CDR1 reads DFQATT; CDR2 reads SNEGSKA (reference sequence). This CDR3 is 15 amino acids long. V gave up 6 bases and J gave up 2 bases; unmatched junction bases: 7. In DNA form, the CDR3 reads TGCAGTGCGACCCGACTAGCGGGAGGTCCCTACGAGCAGTACTTC. It codes for CSATRLAGGPYEQYF.

The chain uses TRBV20-1 and TRBJ2-5; D remains ambiguous. V shed 6 bases and J shed 5 bases, with 19 bases lying between them. Germline CDR1 DFQATT, CDR2 SNEGSKA (reference sequence). The CDR3 is 14 residues long. Written as DNA, the CDR3 is TGCAGTGCCACAAGATGGCTCGATGGGGAGACCCAGTACTTC. Protein: CSATRWLDGETQYF.

In its sample, this clonotype was seen a few times. The chain employs TRBV12-3 or TRBV12-4 and TRBJ2-1; 8 bases agree with TRBD2. Germline trimming cut 4 bases from V and 7 bases from J; bases unmatched to any gene: 9. The CDR3 is made up of 15 amino acids. The CDR3, as DNA: TGTGCCAGCAGTTCCGCTCTGACTAGCGATAATGAGCAGTTCTTC. Translating gives CASSSALTSDNEQFF.

In its sample, this clonotype was seen a few times. V is TRBV7-9 and J is TRBJ1-2; 10 positions match TRBD1. Germline-derived CDR1 and CDR2 are SEHNR and FQNEAQ (reference sequence). Unmatched junction bases numbered 9, after V lost 5 bases and J lost 6 bases. The CDR3 contains 15 residues. This CDR3 reads CASSIGQGERDGYTF. The CDR3 nucleotides are TGTGCCAGCAGCATCGGACAGGGGGAACGGGATGGCTACACCTTC. Full variable domain (rest looked up from reference TRBV7-9 and TRBJ1-2): DTGVSQNPRHKITKRGQNVTFRCDPISEHNRLYWYRQTLGQGPEFLTYFQNEAQLEKSRLLSDRFSAERPKGSFSTLEIQRTEQGDSAMYLCASSIGQGERDGYTFGSGTRLTVV.

This rearrangement joins TRBV5-1 to TRBJ1-4; 7 nucleotides agree with TRBD1. J was trimmed by 6 bases and V by 4 bases; bases with no gene match: 9. CDR1 SGHRS and CDR2 YFSETQ come from the germline V gene. CDR3 length: 15 amino acids. Here the CDR3 DNA reads TGCGCCAGCAGCATGGGAACAGGGGCTTATGAAAAACTGTTTTTT. It yields the protein CASSMGTGAYEKLFF.

The table lists this clonotype with a few counts. The chain uses TRBV20-1 and TRBJ2-2; D is possibly TRBD1 (5 bases). CDR3 length: 15 amino acids. CDR1 is DFQATT, CDR2 SNEGSKA, per germline (reference sequence). V dropped 0 bases and J dropped 4 bases, with 12 bases sitting between them. Written as DNA, the CDR3 is TGCAGTGCTAGAGATCCAGGGTTGGTCACCGGGGAGCTGTTTTTT. As protein: CSARDPGLVTGELFF.

There are a few counts of this clonotype. The chain has TRBV29-1 and TRBJ2-3; the D is unclear. The CDR3 length is 14 residues. Deletions cut 7 bases from V and 0 bases from J, with 14 bases between. Germline-derived CDR1 and CDR2 are SQVTM and ANQGSEA. As DNA, the CDR3 is TGCAGCGCCCGCCTGGGTTGGAGCACAGATACGCAGTATTTT. Its translation is CSARLGWSTDTQYF.